Listed below are T cell receptor beta chains from one sample, sequenced in a study of blood T cell repertoires in COVID-19. The repertoire was sequenced with immunoSEQ multiplex PCR; TCRdb's copy has only in-frame clones and lacks some. The table has 200,000 to 250,000 clones, around 84% seen once; the top ten hold around 2.7%. The sequenced material came from peripheral blood. The receptors stem from a man between 60 and 70 years old with acute or convalescent COVID-19. Each CDR3 is given with its conserved first and last residue. D genes are given only for firm matches. Clone sizes are given selectively: once, few, many, or a class where the clone is expanded.

CDR3 DNA: TGTGCCAGCAGGCCCCGGGACAGGGGGCAGGAGACCCAGTACTTC
CDR3 protein: CASRPRDRGQETQYF
clone size: -
J gene: TRBJ2-5
V gene: TRBV7-9
D gene: TRBD1

CDR3 DNA: TGTGCCAGCACCACCCCGGGGGGGCGGACCGGGGAGCTGTTTTTT
CDR3 protein: CASTTPGGRTGELFF
clone size: -
J gene: TRBJ2-2
V gene: TRBV6-5
D gene: TRBD2

CDR3 DNA: TGTGCCAGCATCCACCCGGGACAGTATGGCTACACCTTC
CDR3 protein: CASIHPGQYGYTF
clone size: -
J gene: TRBJ1-2
V gene: TRBV5-4
D gene: TRBD1

CDR3 DNA: TGTGCCAGCCGAAGACATATGCAAGAGACCCAGTACTTC
CDR3 protein: CASRRHMQETQYF
clone size: -
J gene: TRBJ2-5
V gene: TRBV2
D gene: -

CDR3 DNA: TGTGCCAGCAGTAACAGGGGTAGCAATCAGCCCCAGCATTTT
CDR3 protein: CASSNRGSNQPQHF
clone size: -
J gene: TRBJ1-5
V gene: TRBV6-2/TRBV6-3
D gene: TRBD1

CDR3 DNA: TGTGCCAGTAGGGGACAGGGGAACCTCCGGAACTATGGCTACACCTTC
CDR3 protein: CASRGQGNLRNYGYTF
clone size: -
J gene: TRBJ1-2
V gene: TRBV19
D gene: TRBD1

CDR3 DNA: TGTGCCAGTAGTATCACAGCGGGGGTGGTCGGGGAGCTGTTTTTT
CDR3 protein: CASSITAGVVGELFF
clone size: -
J gene: TRBJ2-2
V gene: TRBV19
D gene: TRBD2

CDR3 DNA: TGTGCCAGCAGCGAGGACAGGGTGAACACTGAAGCTTTCTTT
CDR3 protein: CASSEDRVNTEAFF
clone size: -
J gene: TRBJ1-1
V gene: TRBV6-5
D gene: TRBD1

CDR3 DNA: TGTGCCAGCTCACCTTTGGCCGAAAACACTGAAGCTTTCTTT
CDR3 protein: CASSPLAENTEAFF
clone size: -
J gene: TRBJ1-1
V gene: TRBV18
D gene: -

CDR3 DNA: TGTGCCAGCAGTGAACCGGGACAGGGGGCGGGAAACACCATATATTTT
CDR3 protein: CASSEPGQGAGNTIYF
clone size: -
J gene: TRBJ1-3
V gene: TRBV6-1
D gene: TRBD1

CDR3 DNA: TGTGCCAGTAGTATATGGACTAGCGGGGGGGCCGAGACAGATACGCAGTATTTT
CDR3 protein: CASSIWTSGGAETDTQYF
clone size: -
J gene: TRBJ2-3
V gene: TRBV19
D gene: TRBD2

CDR3 DNA: TGTGCCAGCAGTTCCCAGGGTGACGAGACCCAGTACTTC
CDR3 protein: CASSSQGDETQYF
clone size: -
J gene: TRBJ2-5
V gene: TRBV28
D gene: -

CDR3 DNA: TGTGCCAGCAGCTCTCATAGGACAGGGGCGATTAGCAATCAGCCCCAGCATTTT
CDR3 protein: CASSSHRTGAISNQPQHF
clone size: -
J gene: TRBJ1-5
V gene: TRBV11-3
D gene: TRBD1

CDR3 DNA: TGTGCCAGCAGCATACGGGACAAAAGTTTCTGCACCTTC
CDR3 protein: CASSIRDKSFCTF
clone size: -
J gene: TRBJ1-2
V gene: TRBV7-9
D gene: -

CDR3 DNA: TGCAGTGCTAGTAGGCTAGCGGGGGGCCTTCCCTACGAGCAGTACTTC
CDR3 protein: CSASRLAGGLPYEQYF
clone size: -
J gene: TRBJ2-7
V gene: TRBV20-1
D gene: TRBD2

CDR3 DNA: TGTGCCAGCAGCTCCCGGGTGGAGCCTCAGTTCTTC
CDR3 protein: CASSSRVEPQFF
clone size: -
J gene: TRBJ2-1
V gene: TRBV9
D gene: -

CDR3 DNA: TGTGCCAGCAGCAAGACAGGGGGCGATAACACCGGGGAGCTGTTTTTT
CDR3 protein: CASSKTGGDNTGELFF
clone size: -
J gene: TRBJ2-2
V gene: TRBV9
D gene: TRBD1

CDR3 DNA: TGTGCCAGCAGTGTGGAACGGGGTCAGCCCCAGCATTTT
CDR3 protein: CASSVERGQPQHF
clone size: -
J gene: TRBJ1-5
V gene: TRBV6-4
D gene: -

CDR3 DNA: TGTGCCAGCAGTTACACGGGACAGGGGGCCCTTAGCACCTTC
CDR3 protein: CASSYTGQGALSTF
clone size: few
J gene: TRBJ1-2
V gene: TRBV6-5
D gene: TRBD1

CDR3 DNA: TGCGCCAGCAGCCAAGTGGAAGGGGGCGGTTCCTACGAGCAGTACTTC
CDR3 protein: CASSQVEGGGSYEQYF
clone size: -
J gene: TRBJ2-7
V gene: TRBV4-3
D gene: TRBD1

CDR3 DNA: TGTGCCAGCAGCCCCACGGCACTAGCGGGGGGACAAGAGACCCAGTACTTC
CDR3 protein: CASSPTALAGGQETQYF
clone size: -
J gene: TRBJ2-5
V gene: TRBV5-4
D gene: TRBD2

CDR3 DNA: TGTGCCAGCAGCGTAGAAGGGACAGAAGAAAAACTGTTTTTT
CDR3 protein: CASSVEGTEEKLFF
clone size: -
J gene: TRBJ1-4
V gene: TRBV9
D gene: TRBD1

CDR3 DNA: TGTGCCAGCAGCCCCAAGGACAGGCGATACACTGAAGCTTTCTTT
CDR3 protein: CASSPKDRRYTEAFF
clone size: -
J gene: TRBJ1-1
V gene: TRBV7-9
D gene: TRBD1

CDR3 DNA: TGTGCCAGCAGTGAAGGGGCCCAACGTCACTATGGCTACACCTTC
CDR3 protein: CASSEGAQRHYGYTF
clone size: -
J gene: TRBJ1-2
V gene: TRBV6-1
D gene: -

CDR3 DNA: TGTGCCAGTAGTATAGTGACAGGCGGTCAGCCCCAGCATTTT
CDR3 protein: CASSIVTGGQPQHF
clone size: -
J gene: TRBJ1-5
V gene: TRBV19
D gene: -

CDR3 DNA: TGCGCCAGCAGCTTGGATCAAGGACAGGGGATTTCTGGCTATGGCTACACCTTC
CDR3 protein: CASSLDQGQGISGYGYTF
clone size: -
J gene: TRBJ1-2
V gene: TRBV5-1
D gene: TRBD1

CDR3 DNA: TGTGCCAGCACTCTTCGCGGGGGGGTGGATGAGCAGTTCTTC
CDR3 protein: CASTLRGGVDEQFF
clone size: -
J gene: TRBJ2-1
V gene: TRBV27
D gene: TRBD2

CDR3 DNA: TGTGCCAGCAGCTTAGAGGGGATAAGCTCCTATAATTCACCCCTCCACTTT
CDR3 protein: CASSLEGISSYNSPLHF
clone size: -
J gene: TRBJ1-6
V gene: TRBV7-2
D gene: -

CDR3 DNA: TGCGCCAGCAGCTCGATACAGACTAGCGGGGGGAACTACGAGCAGTACTTC
CDR3 protein: CASSSIQTSGGNYEQYF
clone size: -
J gene: TRBJ2-7
V gene: TRBV5-1
D gene: TRBD2

CDR3 DNA: TGTGCCAGCAAAGAAGACAGGAGGACCCATCAGCCCCAGCATTTT
CDR3 protein: CASKEDRRTHQPQHF
clone size: -
J gene: TRBJ1-5
V gene: TRBV11-3
D gene: -

CDR3 DNA: TGTGCCAGCAGCCAAGATTCCTCAGGGGGTAAACTGTTTTTT
CDR3 protein: CASSQDSSGGKLFF
clone size: few
J gene: TRBJ1-4
V gene: TRBV3-1/TRBV3-2
D gene: TRBD1

CDR3 DNA: TGTGCCACCACCACGAGGAGGACTTTGGACAATGAGCAGTTCTTC
CDR3 protein: CATTTRRTLDNEQFF
clone size: -
J gene: TRBJ2-1
V gene: TRBV19
D gene: -

CDR3 DNA: TGTGCCACCAGCAGAGATCGTGGGGGAGGGGACACTGAAGCTTTCTTT
CDR3 protein: CATSRDRGGGDTEAFF
clone size: once
J gene: TRBJ1-1
V gene: TRBV15
D gene: -

CDR3 DNA: TGTGCCACCAGCAGAGACGTAGGGGGCAACGAGCAGTACTTC
CDR3 protein: CATSRDVGGNEQYF
clone size: -
J gene: TRBJ2-7
V gene: TRBV15
D gene: TRBD1